Listed below are T cell receptor beta chains from one sample, sequenced in a study of cytomegalovirus exposure and HLA in healthy donors. Clones were sequenced by immunoSEQ multiplex PCR, and TCRdb holds only the in-frame ones, with some missing. The sample has 75,000 to 90,000 clones; roughly 64% are singletons. Sequencing was carried out using PBMCs. The receptor set was obtained from a woman aged 40 to 49 in good health and CMV-seropositive. Each CDR3 is given with its conserved first and last residue. Fields, in order: clone size, J gene, V gene, D gene, CDR3 protein, CDR3 DNA. D genes are given only for firm matches. A clone size is listed for some rows: how often the clone was seen (once, few, many), or a class if it is expanded.

clone_size: few; j_call: TRBJ1-2; v_call: TRBV2; d_call: NA; cdr3_aa: CASRRDINYGYTF; cdr3_nt: TGTGCCAGCAGGAGGGACATCAACTATGGCTACACCTTC
clone_size: NA; j_call: TRBJ2-5; v_call: TRBV6-5; d_call: NA; cdr3_aa: CASSYGRGETQYF; cdr3_nt: TGTGCCAGCAGTTACGGGCGGGGAGAGACCCAGTACTTC
clone_size: NA; j_call: TRBJ1-2; v_call: TRBV27; d_call: TRBD1; cdr3_aa: CASRREATGMGGYTF; cdr3_nt: TGTGCCAGCAGAAGGGAAGCGACAGGGATGGGGGGCTACACCTTC
clone_size: NA; j_call: TRBJ2-3; v_call: TRBV5-1; d_call: TRBD2; cdr3_aa: CASSSAGWSTDTQYF; cdr3_nt: TGCGCCAGCAGCTCAGCGGGATGGAGCACAGATACGCAGTATTTT
clone_size: NA; j_call: TRBJ2-5; v_call: TRBV11-2; d_call: NA; cdr3_aa: CASSLDQQGGETQYF; cdr3_nt: TGTGCCAGCAGCTTAGATCAGCAGGGGGGAGAGACCCAGTACTTC
clone_size: NA; j_call: TRBJ2-7; v_call: TRBV6-1; d_call: NA; cdr3_aa: CASSDRAGNPYEQYF; cdr3_nt: TGTGCCAGCAGTGATAGGGCAGGGAACCCCTACGAGCAGTACTTC
clone_size: few; j_call: TRBJ2-1; v_call: TRBV7-9; d_call: NA; cdr3_aa: CASSLFGSGSGNEQFF; cdr3_nt: TGTGCCAGCAGCCTATTTGGTAGCGGAAGTGGCAATGAGCAGTTCTTC
clone_size: few; j_call: TRBJ1-4; v_call: TRBV28; d_call: NA; cdr3_aa: CASSTVRQDRFF; cdr3_nt: TGTGCCAGCAGCACGGTCCGACAGGACAGGTTTTTT
clone_size: NA; j_call: TRBJ1-1; v_call: TRBV27; d_call: TRBD1; cdr3_aa: CASSDRDSPSAFF; cdr3_nt: TGTGCCAGCAGTGACCGGGACAGTCCCTCGGCTTTCTTT
clone_size: NA; j_call: TRBJ1-2; v_call: TRBV5-4; d_call: TRBD1; cdr3_aa: CASRRDRSPNYGYTF; cdr3_nt: TGTGCCAGCAGACGGGACAGAAGTCCTAACTATGGCTACACCTTC
clone_size: few; j_call: TRBJ2-4; v_call: TRBV30; d_call: TRBD1; cdr3_aa: CAWTGGNIQYF; cdr3_nt: TGTGCCTGGACAGGGGGAAACATTCAGTACTTC
clone_size: NA; j_call: TRBJ2-5; v_call: TRBV7-2; d_call: NA; cdr3_aa: CASSFGAPQETQYF; cdr3_nt: TGTGCCAGCAGCTTTGGGGCTCCACAAGAGACCCAGTACTTC
clone_size: NA; j_call: TRBJ2-1; v_call: TRBV5-3; d_call: NA; cdr3_aa: CARSLIWLAAYNEQFF; cdr3_nt: TGTGCCAGAAGCTTGATCTGGTTAGCGGCCTACAATGAGCAGTTCTTC
clone_size: NA; j_call: TRBJ1-5; v_call: TRBV7-2; d_call: TRBD1; cdr3_aa: CASSLTGSDNQPQHF; cdr3_nt: TGTGCCAGCAGCTTGACAGGGTCAGACAATCAGCCCCAGCATTTT
clone_size: NA; j_call: TRBJ2-1; v_call: TRBV5-6; d_call: TRBD2; cdr3_aa: CASTPTSGSSYNEQFF; cdr3_nt: TGTGCCAGCACCCCGACAAGCGGGAGCTCCTACAATGAGCAGTTCTTC
clone_size: NA; j_call: TRBJ2-1; v_call: TRBV18; d_call: NA; cdr3_aa: CASSGGSPSCNEQFF; cdr3_nt: TGTGCCAGCTCAGGGGGCTCCCCCTCCTGCAATGAGCAGTTCTTC
clone_size: NA; j_call: TRBJ2-3; v_call: TRBV29-1; d_call: TRBD1; cdr3_aa: CSVEFQGASSTDTQYF; cdr3_nt: TGCAGCGTTGAATTCCAGGGGGCTTCTTCCACAGATACGCAGTATTTT
clone_size: few; j_call: TRBJ1-5; v_call: TRBV14; d_call: NA; cdr3_aa: CASSQDLGGPQHF; cdr3_nt: TGTGCCAGCAGCCAAGATCTCGGGGGGCCCCAGCATTTT
clone_size: few; j_call: TRBJ2-2; v_call: TRBV30; d_call: TRBD2; cdr3_aa: CAWIHGRAITGELFF; cdr3_nt: TGTGCCTGGATACACGGGAGGGCGATCACCGGGGAGCTGTTTTTT
clone_size: few; j_call: TRBJ2-7; v_call: TRBV5-6; d_call: TRBD1; cdr3_aa: CASSLQGQGVYEQYF; cdr3_nt: TGTGCCAGCAGCTTACAAGGACAGGGGGTTTACGAGCAGTACTTC
clone_size: NA; j_call: TRBJ2-1; v_call: TRBV21-1; d_call: NA; cdr3_aa: CASSIRDRGSYNEQFF; cdr3_nt: TGTGCCAGCAGCATCCGGGACAGGGGATCCTACAATGAGCAGTTCTTC
clone_size: NA; j_call: TRBJ2-7; v_call: TRBV19; d_call: TRBD2; cdr3_aa: CASSISPGLAGGSYEQYF; cdr3_nt: TGTGCCAGTAGTATATCCCCCGGACTAGCGGGAGGGTCCTACGAGCAGTACTTC
clone_size: NA; j_call: TRBJ2-7; v_call: TRBV4-3; d_call: NA; cdr3_aa: CASSQERDGSYEQYF; cdr3_nt: TGCGCCAGCAGCCAAGAACGGGACGGGAGTTACGAGCAGTACTTC
clone_size: NA; j_call: TRBJ1-1; v_call: TRBV6-5; d_call: NA; cdr3_aa: CASSSQGLTEAFF; cdr3_nt: TGTGCCAGCAGTAGCCAGGGTCTAACTGAAGCTTTCTTT